Listed here are 19 T cell receptor beta chains from one sample, sequenced in a study of blood T cell repertoires in COVID-19. Only in-frame clones appear in the TCRdb table, and some are missing; sequencing was by immunoSEQ multiplex PCR. This sample carries about 260,000 clones, approximately 88% of them seen once, and the ten largest clones take roughly 10%. Input material: peripheral blood. The receptors stem from a woman in her 70s with COVID-19, enrolled during active disease.

The CDR3 DNA sequence: TGTGCCAGCAGCTTAACCGGGACAGGTGGGACCCAGTACTTC. It translates to CASSLTGTGGTQYF. The genes are TRBV7-3 and TRBJ2-5; the match to TRBD1 covers 8 bases. Germline values: CDR1 SGHTA, CDR2 FQGTGA. The CDR3 runs to 14 residues. V shed 0 bases, J shed 7 bases, and the junction held 4 bases outside the gene matches.

The genes are TRBV30 and TRBJ2-5; perhaps TRBD2 as D (5 bases). Germline V gene data show CDR1 as GTSNPN and CDR2 as SVGIG (reference sequence). V was clipped by 0 bases and J by 6 bases, with 23 bases between them. The CDR3 runs 17 residues. The CDR3 DNA is TGTGCCTGGAGTGTTCTCTCCGGGCTATGGGAGTACAAGACCCAGTACTTC. Translated, it gives CAWSVLSGLWEYKTQYF. Filled out from reference TRBV30 and TRBJ2-5, the complete variable domain reads SQTIHQWPATLVQPVGSPLSLECTVEGTSNPNLYWYRQAAGRGLQLLFYSVGIGQISSEVPQNLSASRPQDRQFILSSKKLLLSDSGFYLCAWSVLSGLWEYKTQYFGPGTRLLVL.

The CDR3 reads CSGRDIYTEAFF. DNA for the CDR3: TGCAGCGGGCGGGATATCTACACTGAAGCTTTCTTT. V is TRBV29-1 and J is TRBJ1-1, with unresolved D. The germline V gene has CDR1 SQVTM and CDR2 ANQGSEA. The CDR3 is 12 amino acids. V lost 7 bases, J lost 3 bases, and 12 bases lay in between.

This clone was seen only once. At one boundary the junction diverges from the germline segment, which might be a read error. The chain links TRBV7-7 to TRBJ2-7, with 8 nucleotides matching TRBD2. The CDR3 is made up of 14 amino acids. Germline loops: CDR1 SSHAT, CDR2 FNYEAQ (reference sequence). Here the CDR3 DNA reads TGTGCTAGCAGCTCGGGACTAGATCCATTCGAGCAGTACTTC. Its protein product is CASSSGLDPFEQYF. Combining the CDR3 with reference TRBV7-7 and TRBJ2-7 gives the whole variable domain GAGVSQSPRYKVTKRGQDVTLRCDPISSHATLYWYQQALGQGPEFLTYFNYEAQPDKSGLPSDRFSAERPEGSISTLTIQRTEQRDSAMYRCASSSGLDPFEQYFGPGTRLTVT.

The V and J genes are TRBV7-2 and TRBJ2-1; D is possibly TRBD2 (6 bases). CDR1 and CDR2 (germline): SGHTA, FQGNSA. The CDR3 spans 15 residues. V was trimmed by 5 bases and J by 7 bases, leaving 18 bases between them. The CDR3 is CASSPAKGRGNEQFF. CDR3 coding DNA: TGTGCCAGCAGCCCCGCTAAGGGTCGGGGGAATGAGCAGTTCTTC.

J is TRBJ2-7 and V is TRBV6-1; TRBD2 is a possible D gene (5 bases). The CDR3 totals 13 residues. Trimming stripped 2 bases from V and 6 bases from J, with 11 bases between. CDR1 is MNHNS, CDR2 SASEGT, per germline. CDR3 region: CASSEIGVGEQYF. CDR3 in DNA: TGTGCCAGCAGTGAAATCGGGGTAGGCGAGCAGTACTTC.

The chain has TRBV3-1 (or the pseudogene TRBV3-2) and TRBJ2-3; 7 bases match TRBD2. V shed 0 bases, J shed 2 bases, and the junction held 2 bases outside the gene matches. This CDR3 is 15 amino acids long. CDR1 and CDR2 (germline): LGHDT, YNNKEL (reference sequence). The CDR3 nucleotides are TGTGCCAGCAGCCAAGAAGGGACTACCACAGATACGCAGTATTTT. Residues: CASSQEGTTTDTQYF.

The gene calls are TRBV4-1 and TRBJ2-5, with TRBD2 identical over 8 bases. The CDR3 contains 15 residues. CDR1 MGHRA and CDR2 YSYEKL come from the germline V gene. Trimming took 0 bases from V and 5 from J; bases not matched to a gene: 5. The CDR3 loop is CASSQEGAGVETQYF. The DNA of the CDR3 is TGCGCCAGCAGCCAAGAAGGAGCGGGAGTGGAGACCCAGTACTTC.

The rearrangement joins TRBV28 to TRBJ1-1; 9 positions match TRBD1. CDR3 length: 16 amino acids. The junction had 9 bases not matched to a gene; V was cut back by 2 bases and J by 5 bases. Germline-derived CDR1 and CDR2 are MDHEN and SYDVKM. In DNA form, the CDR3 reads TGTGCCAGCAGTTTACAACAGGGGGCGGGAGGTACTGAAGCTTTCTTT. It translates to CASSLQQGAGGTEAFF.

The CDR3 coding sequence is TGTGCCAGCCGCAGGGATAGCAATCAGCCCCAGCATTTT. It is translated as CASRRDSNQPQHF. The V and J genes are TRBV6-5 and TRBJ1-5; weak D call: TRBD1 (5 bases). V lost 8 bases to trimming and J lost 0 bases, with 8 bases between them. The CDR3 length is 13 residues. Germline CDR1 and CDR2: MNHEY and SVGAGI.

The chain carries TRBV11-1 and TRBJ1-6; 10 bases line up with TRBD1. V lost 5 bases to trimming and J lost 10 bases; unmatched junction nucleotides: 8. The CDR3 extends over 15 amino acids. The germline V gene encodes CDR1 SGHAT and CDR2 FQDESV (reference sequence). The CDR3 DNA follows: TGTGCCAGCAGCCAAACCGGGACAGGGGACTCACCCCTCCACTTT. It translates to CASSQTGTGDSPLHF.

The chain combines TRBV4-2 with TRBJ1-5, with TRBD1 identical over 7 bases. The J segment lost 0 bases and the V segment lost 0 bases, leaving 8 bases of the junction unmatched. The CDR3 consists of 18 residues. Germline CDR1 LGHNA, CDR2 YNFKEQ. The CDR3 nucleotides read TGTGCCAGCAGCCAAGATCTCTGGCAGGGGGATAGCAATCAGCCCCAGCATTTT. Amino acid sequence: CASSQDLWQGDSNQPQHF.

This clone was detected once. The chain joins TRBV27 to TRBJ2-7, with 7 bases lining up with TRBD1. The CDR3 covers 12 residues. CDR1 is MNHEY and CDR2 is SMNVEV in the germline V gene (reference sequence). V lost 6 bases, J lost 6 bases, and 5 bases stayed unmatched. In DNA, the CDR3 is TGTGCCAGCAGCCGACAGGGAGCCGAGCAGTACTTC. It is translated as CASSRQGAEQYF.

This rearrangement joins TRBV27 to TRBJ1-5; D remains ambiguous. Deletions cut 2 bases from V and 1 base from J, with 9 bases between. Germline V gene sequence: CDR1 MNHEY, CDR2 SMNVEV (reference sequence). The CDR3 is 15 amino acids. The CDR3 here is CASSLTSPSNQPQHF. As DNA, the CDR3 is TGTGCCAGCAGTTTAACGAGTCCAAGCAATCAGCCCCAGCATTTT.

The chain recombines TRBV18 with TRBJ2-5; TRBD2 aligns across 7 bases. CDR3 length: 14 amino acids. With 4 bases clipped from V and 3 bases from J, the junction kept 5 bases outside the gene matches. Germline V gene lookup returns CDR1 KGHSH and CDR2 LQKENI. As DNA, the CDR3 is TGTGCCAGCTCACAGAGACTAGCTGAAGAGACCCAGTACTTC. This gives the protein CASSQRLAEETQYF.

The V call is TRBV28, the J call TRBJ1-5; tentatively, D is TRBD1 (6 bases). The V end lost 4 bases, the J end lost 7 bases, and 11 bases lay between the germline ends. The CDR3 totals 13 residues. Germline CDR1 and CDR2: MDHEN and SYDVKM. CDR3 bases: TGTGCCAGCAGTTCAGGGGAGGGACAGCCCCAGCATTTT. It yields the protein CASSSGEGQPQHF.

The chain employs TRBV28 and TRBJ1-5; TRBD1 matches at 8 bases. CDR1 and CDR2 from the germline V gene are MDHEN and SYDVKM. J gave up 7 bases and V 6 bases, and 14 bases lay outside the gene matches. The CDR3 is made up of 16 amino acids. CDR3 bases: TGTGCCAGCAGCCCGGACAGGGTAAAGGTTTGGCAGCCCCAGCATTTT. It translates to CASSPDRVKVWQPQHF.

The J gene is TRBJ2-7, the V gene TRBV10-3; no reliable D call. The CDR3 contains 14 residues. Germline V CDR1 and CDR2: ENHRY, SYGVKD. V was shortened by 0 bases and J by 2 bases, with 8 bases between the two germline ends. Here the CDR3 DNA reads TGTGCCATCAGTGAGTCGGGCAGGACCTACGAGCAGTACTTC. As protein: CAISESGRTYEQYF.

J is TRBJ2-3 and V is TRBV30; no clear D. Germline V gene data show CDR1 as GTSNPN and CDR2 as SVGIG (reference sequence). Trimming shortened V by 7 bases and J by 5 bases, and 13 bases separated the two germline ends. This CDR3 region has 12 residues. The CDR3 region has the DNA TGTGCCTTCTCCTCGGAGAGAGATACGCAGTATTTT. This encodes CAFSSERDTQYF.